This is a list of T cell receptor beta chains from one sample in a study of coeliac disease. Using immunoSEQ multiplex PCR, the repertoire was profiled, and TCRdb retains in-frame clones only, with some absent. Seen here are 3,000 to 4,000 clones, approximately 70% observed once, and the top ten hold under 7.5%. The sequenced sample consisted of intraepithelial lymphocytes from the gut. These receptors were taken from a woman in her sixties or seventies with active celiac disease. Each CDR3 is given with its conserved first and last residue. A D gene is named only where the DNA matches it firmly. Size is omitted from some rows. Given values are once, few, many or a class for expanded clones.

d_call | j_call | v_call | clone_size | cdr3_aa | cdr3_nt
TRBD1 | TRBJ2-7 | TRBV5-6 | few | CASRPGTGVYEQYF | TGTGCCAGCAGACCCGGGACAGGGGTCTACGAGCAGTACTTC
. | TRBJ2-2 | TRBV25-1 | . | CASSRRVRTGELFF | TGTGCCAGCAGTCGCAGGGTACGTACCGGGGAGCTGTTTTTT
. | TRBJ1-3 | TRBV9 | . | CASSVEVGGNTIYF | TGTGCCAGCAGCGTGGAGGTGGGTGGAAACACCATATATTTT
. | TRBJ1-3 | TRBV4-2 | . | CASSQAEALNSGNTIYF | TGTGCCAGCAGCCAAGCGGAGGCTTTAAACTCTGGAAACACCATATATTTT
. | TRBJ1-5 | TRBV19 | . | CASDQKQGGGQPQHF | TGTGCCAGTGACCAAAAACAGGGTGGCGGACAGCCCCAGCATTTT
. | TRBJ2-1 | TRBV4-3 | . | CASSQVAGSVWYNEQFF | TGCGCCAGCAGCCAAGTGGCCGGGAGCGTCTGGTACAATGAGCAGTTCTTC
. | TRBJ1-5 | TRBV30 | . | CAWSTGGVVQPQHF | TGTGCCTGGTCGACAGGAGGAGTTGTCCAGCCCCAGCATTTT
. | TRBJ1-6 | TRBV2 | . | CASSDRGRRSPLHF | TGTGCCAGCAGTGACAGGGGAAGAAGGTCACCCCTCCACTTT
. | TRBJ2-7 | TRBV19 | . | CATQRGGLGEQYF | TGTGCCACCCAAAGGGGGGGGCTCGGTGAGCAGTACTTC
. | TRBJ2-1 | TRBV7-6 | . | CASSLAGAGSNEQFF | TGTGCCAGCAGCTTAGCGGGTGCAGGATCCAATGAGCAGTTCTTC
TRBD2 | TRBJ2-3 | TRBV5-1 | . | CASSRTSGAIDTQYF | TGCGCCAGCAGCCGGACTAGCGGGGCAATCGATACGCAGTATTTT
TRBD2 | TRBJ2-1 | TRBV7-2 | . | CASSLGWGEGTYNEQFF | TGTGCCAGCAGCTTAGGCTGGGGGGAGGGGACCTACAATGAGCAGTTCTTC
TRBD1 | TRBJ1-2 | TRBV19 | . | CASSIGGNRGTYGYTF | TGTGCCAGTAGTATAGGGGGGAACAGGGGGACCTATGGCTACACCTTC
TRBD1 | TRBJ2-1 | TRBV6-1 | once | CASSSDRGNYNEQFF | TGTGCCAGCAGTTCGGACAGGGGAAACTACAATGAGCAGTTCTTC
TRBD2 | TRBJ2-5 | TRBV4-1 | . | CASSQGLAGGQRRETQYF | TGCGCCAGCAGCCAAGGACTAGCGGGGGGGCAGAGGCGGGAGACCCAGTACTTC
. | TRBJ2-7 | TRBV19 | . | CASSIANSPSYEQYF | TGTGCCAGTAGTATAGCGAACAGTCCCTCCTACGAGCAGTACTTC
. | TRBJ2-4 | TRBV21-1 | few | CASSKPIGTGGFGSIVNIQYF | TGTGCCAGCAGCAAGCCCATAGGTACAGGGGGATTCGGGTCTATTGTGAACATTCAGTACTTC
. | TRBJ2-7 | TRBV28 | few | CASSSYLYEQYF | TGTGCCAGCAGTTCTTATCTTTACGAGCAGTACTTC
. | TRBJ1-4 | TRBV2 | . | CASSPEGGGEKLFF | TGTGCCAGCTCCCCCGAGGGCGGTGGTGAAAAACTGTTTTTT
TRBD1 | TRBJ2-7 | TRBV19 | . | CASSTTRSGTGYEQYF | TGTGCCAGTAGTACGACTAGATCCGGGACAGGCTACGAGCAGTACTTC
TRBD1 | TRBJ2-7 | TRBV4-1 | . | CASSQGTGEYYEQYF | TGCGCCAGCAGCCAAGGGACAGGGGAATATTACGAGCAGTACTTC
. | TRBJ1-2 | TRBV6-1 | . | CASSVNNNYGYTF | TGTGCCAGCAGTGTTAACAATAACTATGGCTACACCTTC
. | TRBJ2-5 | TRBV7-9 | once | CASSREDYQETQYF | TGTGCCAGCAGCAGAGAGGACTACCAAGAGACCCAGTACTTC
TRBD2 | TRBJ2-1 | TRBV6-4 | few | CASSAGTSGYNEQFF | TGTGCCAGCAGTGCTGGGACTAGCGGATACAATGAGCAGTTCTTC
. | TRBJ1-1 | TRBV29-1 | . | CSVNREGDTEAFF | TGCAGCGTGAACAGGGAGGGGGACACTGAAGCTTTCTTT
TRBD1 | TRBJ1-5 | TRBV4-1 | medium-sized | CASSHAGGGQPQHF | TGCGCCAGCAGCCACGCAGGGGGCGGTCAGCCCCAGCATTTT
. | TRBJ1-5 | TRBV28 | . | CASSLGRRGDQPQHF | TGTGCCAGCAGTTTAGGCCGTCGGGGGGATCAGCCCCAGCATTTT
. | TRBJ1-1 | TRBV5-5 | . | CASSLASGNTEAFF | TGTGCCAGCAGCTTGGCTTCAGGGAACACTGAAGCTTTCTTT
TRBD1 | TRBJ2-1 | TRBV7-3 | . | CASSLIDGEDRAQQFF | TGTGCCAGCAGCTTAATAGACGGAGAGGACAGGGCCCAGCAGTTCTTC
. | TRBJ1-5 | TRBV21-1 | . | CASSLPLATWHHQPQHF | TGTGCCAGCAGTCTACCACTAGCTACATGGCATCATCAGCCCCAGCATTTT
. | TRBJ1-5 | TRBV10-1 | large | CASSDLFSWNQPQHF | TGCGCCAGCAGTGACCTTTTTAGTTGGAATCAGCCCCAGCATTTT
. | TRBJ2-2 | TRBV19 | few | CASSIGQSNTGELFF | TGTGCCAGTAGTATAGGGCAGTCGAACACCGGGGAGCTGTTTTTT
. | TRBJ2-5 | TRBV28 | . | CASSLWLGQKETQYF | TGTGCCAGCAGTTTATGGCTTGGGCAGAAAGAGACCCAGTACTTC
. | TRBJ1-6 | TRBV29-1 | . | CSASTGDNSPLHF | TGCAGCGCCTCGACTGGAGATAATTCACCCCTCCACTTT
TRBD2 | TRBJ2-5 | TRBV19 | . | CASRGLAVSQETQYF | TGTGCCAGCCGAGGACTAGCGGTATCACAAGAGACCCAGTACTTC
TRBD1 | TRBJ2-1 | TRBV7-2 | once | CASSLTGDLYNEQFF | TGTGCCAGCAGCTTGACAGGGGATCTTTACAATGAGCAGTTCTTC
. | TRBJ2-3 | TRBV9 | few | CASSVAPGTDTQYF | TGTGCCAGCAGCGTAGCTCCTGGCACAGATACGCAGTATTTT
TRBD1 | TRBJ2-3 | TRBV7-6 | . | CASTLLPDRGSTDTQYF | TGTGCCAGCACTCTCCTACCTGACAGGGGCAGCACAGATACGCAGTATTTT
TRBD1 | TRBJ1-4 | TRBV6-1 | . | CASSAGQGARNEKLFF | TGTGCCAGCAGTGCGGGACAGGGGGCCCGAAACGAAAAACTGTTTTTT
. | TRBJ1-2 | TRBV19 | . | CASRRTGNYGYTF | TGTGCCAGTCGTCGAACAGGGAACTATGGCTACACCTTC
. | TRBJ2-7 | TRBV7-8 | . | CASSLQGALVEQYF | TGTGCCAGCAGCTTACAGGGCGCTCTGGTGGAGCAGTACTTC
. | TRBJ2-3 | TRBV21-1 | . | CASSSDRVTDTQYF | TGTGCCAGCAGCTCGGACAGGGTAACAGATACGCAGTATTTT